This T cell receptor beta chain was retrieved from a study of patients and donors after allogeneic stem cell transplantation. TCRdb analysed the RT-PCR reads with MiXCR anew, one entry per CDR3 protein. The table includes about 960,000 distinct CDR3 sequences, under 20% detected once. V lost 4 bases and J lost 7; bases outside the gene matches: 0. Germline lookup yields CDR1 SQVTM and CDR2 ANQGSEA. The CDR3 loop spans 12 amino acids. This clonotype showed up just a few times. Sequenced sample: blood, either unsorted or a sorted T cell fraction (not recorded which). The chain links TRBV29-1 to TRBJ2-7; 14 bases fit TRBD2. The receptor's source is a human donor who was either an allogeneic HSCT recipient or a stem cell or donor lymphocyte infusion donor (not recorded which). It is not recorded whose cells these are; they may come from a transplant donor. DNA of the CDR3: TGCAGCGTTGGACTAGCGGGGGGGGAGCAGTACTTC. Translated, it gives CSVGLAGGEQYF.